This T cell receptor beta chain derives from a study of Ad26.COV2.S vaccination and SARS-CoV-2 variants. The length of the CDR3 is 14 residues. V was trimmed by 3 bases and J by 5 bases, leaving 13 bases between them. The germline gives CDR1 SEHNR, CDR2 FQNEAQ (reference sequence). Here immunoSEQ multiplex PCR was the method, and the copy in TCRdb shows in-frame clones only, minus some. In the table there are hundreds of thousands of clones, approximately 88% of which are singletons. Treatment indicated: around 19 received Ad26.COV2.S at low or high dose, single or two shots; 5 received placebo; per-sample allocation not given. The samples were gathered on day 63 after the first injection of vaccine or placebo.

The TCR originated in a person aged 18-60 years who received the Ad26.COV2.S COVID-19 vaccine or a placebo. Sequenced material: peripheral blood, taken in a trial of Ad26.COV2.S vaccine versus placebo. V gene TRBV7-9 combines with J gene TRBJ2-5; D is tentatively TRBD1 or TRBD2 (5 bases each). The CDR3 loop is CASSLYLAGETQYF. DNA of the CDR3: TGTGCCAGCAGCTTGTATCTAGCAGGGGAGACCCAGTACTTC.